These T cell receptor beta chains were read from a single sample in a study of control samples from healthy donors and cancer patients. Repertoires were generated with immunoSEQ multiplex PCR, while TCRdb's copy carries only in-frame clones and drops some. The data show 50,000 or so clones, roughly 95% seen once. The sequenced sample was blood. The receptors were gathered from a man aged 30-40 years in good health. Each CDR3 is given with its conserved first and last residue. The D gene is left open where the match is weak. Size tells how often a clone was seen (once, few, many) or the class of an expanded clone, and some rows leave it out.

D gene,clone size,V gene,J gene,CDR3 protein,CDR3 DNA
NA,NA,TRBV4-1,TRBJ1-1,CASSHEGGFTEAFF,TGCGCCAGCAGCCATGAAGGTGGGTTCACTGAAGCTTTCTTT
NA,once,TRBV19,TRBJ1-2,CASSLQGNYGYTF,TGTGCCAGTAGCTTGCAGGGAAACTATGGCTACACCTTC
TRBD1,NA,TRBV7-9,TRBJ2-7,CASSLVGTGGTTYEQYF,TGTGCCAGCAGCTTAGTGGGGACAGGGGGAACGACCTACGAGCAGTACTTC
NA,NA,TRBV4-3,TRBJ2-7,CASSQSSSYEQYF,TGCGCCAGCAGCCAATCCAGCTCCTACGAGCAGTACTTC
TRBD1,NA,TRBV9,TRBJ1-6,CASSTGQGRTYNSPLHF,TGTGCCAGCAGCACCGGACAGGGGAGAACCTATAATTCACCCCTCCACTTT
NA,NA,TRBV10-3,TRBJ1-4,CAISGQGGEKLFF,TGTGCCATCAGTGGGCAGGGCGGCGAAAAACTGTTTTTT
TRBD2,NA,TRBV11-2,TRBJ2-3,CASSLIILAGSADTQYF,TGTGCCAGCAGCTTAATCATCCTAGCGGGATCAGCAGATACGCAGTATTTT
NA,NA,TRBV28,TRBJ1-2,CASTSLGGMGYGYTF,TGTGCCAGCACCTCGTTAGGAGGCATGGGCTATGGCTACACCTTC
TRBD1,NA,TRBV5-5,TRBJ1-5,CASSSVTGGYGNQPQHF,TGTGCCAGCAGTTCCGTCACAGGGGGGTACGGCAATCAGCCCCAGCATTTT
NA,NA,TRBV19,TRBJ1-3,CASTTGSGNTIYF,TGTGCCAGCACTACAGGGTCTGGAAACACCATATATTTT
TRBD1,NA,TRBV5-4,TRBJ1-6,CASSPGTGKVNSPLHF,TGTGCCAGCAGCCCAGGGACAGGGAAAGTAAATTCACCCCTCCACTTT
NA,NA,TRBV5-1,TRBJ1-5,CASSLDGNQPQHF,TGCGCCAGCAGCTTGGACGGCAATCAGCCCCAGCATTTT
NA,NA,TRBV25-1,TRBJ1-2,CASSEPGAQGNYGYTF,TGTGCCAGCAGTGAACCTGGGGCCCAGGGAAACTATGGCTACACCTTC
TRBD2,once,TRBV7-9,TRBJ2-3,CASSLLAGDTQYF,TGTGCCAGCAGCTTGCTAGCGGGAGATACGCAGTATTTT
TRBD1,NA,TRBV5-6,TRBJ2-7,CASSFGTGGKEQYF,TGTGCCAGCAGCTTCGGGACAGGGGGCAAAGAGCAGTACTTC
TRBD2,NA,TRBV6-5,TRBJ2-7,CASRVGGTSGTEQYF,TGTGCCAGCAGGGTTGGGGGCACTAGCGGGACCGAGCAGTACTTC
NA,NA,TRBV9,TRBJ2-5,CASSPHGQETQYF,TGTGCCAGCAGCCCCCATGGACAAGAGACCCAGTACTTC
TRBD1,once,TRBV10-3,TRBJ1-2,CAISWGQQNGYTF,TGTGCCATCAGTTGGGGACAGCAAAATGGCTACACCTTC
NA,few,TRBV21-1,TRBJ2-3,CASSKVWDRGTDTQYF,TGTGCCAGCAGCAAAGTCTGGGACAGGGGCACAGATACGCAGTATTTT
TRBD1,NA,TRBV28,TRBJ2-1,CASSSGQGLDEQFF,TGTGCCAGCAGTTCCGGACAGGGATTGGATGAGCAGTTCTTC
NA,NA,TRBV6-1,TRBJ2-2,CASSEALRLDTGELFF,TGTGCCAGCAGTGAAGCGCTTCGACTAGACACCGGGGAGCTGTTTTTT
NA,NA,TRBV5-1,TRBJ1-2,CASSLAGAGGLGYTF,TGCGCCAGCAGCTTGGCTGGAGCAGGTGGTCTGGGCTACACCTTC
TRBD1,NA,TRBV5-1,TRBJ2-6,CASSLDRAGANVLTF,TGCGCCAGCAGTCTAGACAGGGCAGGGGCCAACGTCCTGACTTTC
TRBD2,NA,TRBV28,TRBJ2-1,CASIGSGRVEQFF,TGTGCCAGCATTGGTAGCGGGAGGGTTGAGCAGTTCTTC
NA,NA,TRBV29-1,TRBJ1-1,CSVAQLEAFF,TGCAGCGTTGCACAGCTTGAAGCTTTCTTT
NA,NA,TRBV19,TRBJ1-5,CASTSVSNQPQHF,TGTGCCAGTACGAGTGTTAGCAATCAGCCCCAGCATTTT
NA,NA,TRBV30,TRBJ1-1,CAWSVFGAQYTEAFF,TGTGCCTGGAGTGTTTTTGGGGCACAGTACACTGAAGCTTTCTTT
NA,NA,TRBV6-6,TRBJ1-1,CASSYTGGSTEAFF,TGTGCCAGCAGTTACACGGGCGGGAGCACTGAAGCTTTCTTT
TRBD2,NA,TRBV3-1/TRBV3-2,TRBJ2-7,CASSQGAGAYEQYF,TGTGCCAGCAGCCAAGGGGCGGGGGCCTACGAGCAGTACTTC
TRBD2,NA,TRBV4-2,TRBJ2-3,CASSQELAGDTQYF,TGTGCCAGCAGCCAAGAACTAGCGGGAGATACGCAGTATTTT
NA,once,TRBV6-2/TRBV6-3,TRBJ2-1,CASSPRENNEQFF,TGTGCCAGCAGCCCCAGGGAGAACAATGAGCAGTTCTTC
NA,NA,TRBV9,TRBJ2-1,CASSVATANPADEQFF,TGTGCCAGCAGCGTAGCCACCGCCAACCCAGCCGATGAGCAGTTCTTC
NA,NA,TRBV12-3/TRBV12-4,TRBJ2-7,CASSLGNDEQYF,TGTGCCAGCAGTTTGGGTAACGACGAGCAGTACTTC
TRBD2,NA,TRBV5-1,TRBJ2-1,CASSPGLAPSYNEQFF,TGCGCCAGCAGCCCGGGACTAGCGCCCTCCTACAATGAGCAGTTCTTC